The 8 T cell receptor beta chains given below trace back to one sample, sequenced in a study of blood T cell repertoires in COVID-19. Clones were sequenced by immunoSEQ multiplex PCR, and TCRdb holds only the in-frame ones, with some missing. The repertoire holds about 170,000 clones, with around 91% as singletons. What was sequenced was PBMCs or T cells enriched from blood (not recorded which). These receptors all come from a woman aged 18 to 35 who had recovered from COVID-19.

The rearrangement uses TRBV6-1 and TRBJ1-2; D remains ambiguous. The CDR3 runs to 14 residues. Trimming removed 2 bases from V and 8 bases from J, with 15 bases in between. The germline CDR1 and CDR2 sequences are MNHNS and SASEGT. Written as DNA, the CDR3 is TGTGCCAGCAGTGAATGGTCGGCGGTAGGAGGCTACACCTTC. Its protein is CASSEWSAVGGYTF.

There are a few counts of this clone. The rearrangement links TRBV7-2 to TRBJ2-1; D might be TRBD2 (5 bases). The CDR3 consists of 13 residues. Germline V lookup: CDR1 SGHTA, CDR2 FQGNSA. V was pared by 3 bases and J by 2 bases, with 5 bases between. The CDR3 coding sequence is TGTGCCAGCAGCTTCGGGACCTACAATGAGCAGTTCTTC. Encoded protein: CASSFGTYNEQFF.

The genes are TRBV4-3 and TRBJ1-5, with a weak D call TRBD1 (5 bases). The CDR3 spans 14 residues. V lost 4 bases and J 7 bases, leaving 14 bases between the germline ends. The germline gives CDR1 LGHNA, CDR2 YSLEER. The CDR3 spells CASSLTKGWQPQHF. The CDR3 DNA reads TGCGCCAGCAGCCTAACGAAGGGGTGGCAGCCCCAGCATTTT.

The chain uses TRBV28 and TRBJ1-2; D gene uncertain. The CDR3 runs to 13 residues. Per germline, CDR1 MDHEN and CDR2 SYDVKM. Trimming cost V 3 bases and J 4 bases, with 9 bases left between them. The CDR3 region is CASSFFRVYGYTF. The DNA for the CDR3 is TGTGCCAGCAGTTTCTTCCGGGTCTATGGCTACACCTTC.

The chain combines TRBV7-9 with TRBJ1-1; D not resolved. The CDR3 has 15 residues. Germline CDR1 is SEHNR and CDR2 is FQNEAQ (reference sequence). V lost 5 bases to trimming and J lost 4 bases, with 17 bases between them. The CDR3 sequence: CASSLNGESGTEAFF. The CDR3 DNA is TGTGCCAGCAGCCTAAATGGGGAGTCGGGCACTGAAGCTTTCTTT.

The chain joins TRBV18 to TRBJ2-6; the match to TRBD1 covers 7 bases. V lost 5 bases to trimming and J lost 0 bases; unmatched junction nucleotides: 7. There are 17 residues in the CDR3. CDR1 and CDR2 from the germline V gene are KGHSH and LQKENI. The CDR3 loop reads CASSAIQGNSGANVLTF. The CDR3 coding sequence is TGTGCCAGCTCAGCAATACAGGGGAACTCTGGGGCCAACGTCCTGACTTTC.

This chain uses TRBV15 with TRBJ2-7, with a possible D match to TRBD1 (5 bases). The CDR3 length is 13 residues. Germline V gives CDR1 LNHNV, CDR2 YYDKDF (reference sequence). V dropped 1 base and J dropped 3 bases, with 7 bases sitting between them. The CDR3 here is CATSRGQIYEQYF. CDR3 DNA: TGTGCCACCAGCAGAGGACAGATCTACGAGCAGTACTTC.

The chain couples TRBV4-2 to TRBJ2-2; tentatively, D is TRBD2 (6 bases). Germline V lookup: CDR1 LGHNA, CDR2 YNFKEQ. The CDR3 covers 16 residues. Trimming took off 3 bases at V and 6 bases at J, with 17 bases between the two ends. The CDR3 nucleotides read TGTGCCAGCAGCCAGGGTGACGGGAGTAAGGCCGGGGAGCTGTTTTTT. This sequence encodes CASSQGDGSKAGELFF.